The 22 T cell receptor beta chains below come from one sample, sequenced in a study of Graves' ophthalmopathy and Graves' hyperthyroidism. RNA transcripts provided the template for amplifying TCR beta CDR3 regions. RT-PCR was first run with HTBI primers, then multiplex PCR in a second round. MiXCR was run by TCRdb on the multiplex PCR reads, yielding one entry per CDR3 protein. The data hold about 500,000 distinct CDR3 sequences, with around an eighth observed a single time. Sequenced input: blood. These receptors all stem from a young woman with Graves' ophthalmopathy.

The CDR3: CASSRVSGRAGYEQYF. In DNA, the CDR3 is TGTGCCAGCAGCCGGGTTAGCGGGAGAGCGGGCTACGAGCAGTACTTC. The chain recombines TRBV3-1 with TRBJ2-7; TRBD2 matches 9 bases. This CDR3 is built from 16 residues. Unmatched junction bases numbered 10, after V lost 4 bases and J lost 3 bases. In germline, CDR1 is LGHDT, CDR2 YNNKEL (reference sequence).

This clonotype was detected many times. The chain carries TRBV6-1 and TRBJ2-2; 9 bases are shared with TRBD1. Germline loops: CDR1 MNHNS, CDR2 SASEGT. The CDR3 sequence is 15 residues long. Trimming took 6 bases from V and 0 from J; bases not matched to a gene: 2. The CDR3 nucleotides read TGTGCCAGCAGCCGGGACAGGGCGAACACCGGGGAGCTGTTTTTT. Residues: CASSRDRANTGELFF.

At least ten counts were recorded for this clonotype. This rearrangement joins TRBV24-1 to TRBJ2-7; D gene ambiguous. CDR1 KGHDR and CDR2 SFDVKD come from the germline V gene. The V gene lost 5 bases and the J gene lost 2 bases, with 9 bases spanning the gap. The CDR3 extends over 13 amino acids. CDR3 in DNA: TGTGCCACCAGTGCGGGCACCGCCTACGAGCAGTACTTC. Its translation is CATSAGTAYEQYF.

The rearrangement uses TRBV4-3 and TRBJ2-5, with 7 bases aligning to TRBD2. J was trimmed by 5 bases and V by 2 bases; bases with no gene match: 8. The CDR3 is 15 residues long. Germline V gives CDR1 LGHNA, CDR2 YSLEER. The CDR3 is CASSQKGREGETQYF. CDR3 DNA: TGCGCCAGCAGCCAAAAGGGGAGGGAGGGCGAGACCCAGTACTTC.

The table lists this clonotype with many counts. For the CDR3, the DNA is TGTGCCAGCAGTCCCTACCCGCACGAGCAGTACTTC. Translated: CASSPYPHEQYF. The J gene is TRBJ2-7, the V gene TRBV28; D is unclear. Between the trimmed V and J ends, which lost 5 bases and 5 bases, there was a span of 10 bases. The CDR3 runs 12 residues. CDR1 and CDR2 from the germline V gene are MDHEN and SYDVKM.

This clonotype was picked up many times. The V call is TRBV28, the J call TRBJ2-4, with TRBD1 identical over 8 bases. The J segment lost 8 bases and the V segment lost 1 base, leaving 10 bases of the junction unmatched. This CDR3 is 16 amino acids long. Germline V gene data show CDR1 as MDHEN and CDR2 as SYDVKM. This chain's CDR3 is CASSLSGRGRVDIQYF. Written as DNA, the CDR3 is TGTGCCAGCAGTTTATCCGGCAGGGGGCGCGTCGACATTCAGTACTTC.

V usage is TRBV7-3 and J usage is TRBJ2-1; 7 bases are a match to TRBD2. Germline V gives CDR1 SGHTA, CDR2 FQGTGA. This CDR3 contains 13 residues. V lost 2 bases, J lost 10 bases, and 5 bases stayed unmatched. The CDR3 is CASSLFLRGEQFF. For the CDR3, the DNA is TGTGCCAGCAGCTTATTCTTGCGGGGGGAGCAGTTCTTC.

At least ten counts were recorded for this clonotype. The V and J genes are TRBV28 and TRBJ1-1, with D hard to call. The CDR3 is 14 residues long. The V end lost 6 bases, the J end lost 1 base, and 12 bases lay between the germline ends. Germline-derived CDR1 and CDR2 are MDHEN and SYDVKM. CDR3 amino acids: CASRLGLGNTEAFF. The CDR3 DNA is TGTGCCAGCAGGTTGGGGTTAGGGAACACTGAAGCTTTCTTT.

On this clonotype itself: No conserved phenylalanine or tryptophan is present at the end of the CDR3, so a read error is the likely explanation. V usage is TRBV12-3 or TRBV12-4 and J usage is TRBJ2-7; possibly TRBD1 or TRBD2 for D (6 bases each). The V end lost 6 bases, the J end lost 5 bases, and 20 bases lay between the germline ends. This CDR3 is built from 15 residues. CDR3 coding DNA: TGTGCCAGCAGCCGGGGGCAGGGAGATGTGGACGAGCAGTACTTG. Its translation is CASSRGQGDVDEQYL.

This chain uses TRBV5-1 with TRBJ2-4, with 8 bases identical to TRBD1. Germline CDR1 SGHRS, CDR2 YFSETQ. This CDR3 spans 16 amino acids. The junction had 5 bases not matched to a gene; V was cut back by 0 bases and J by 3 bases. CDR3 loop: CASSLGQGMGKNIQYF. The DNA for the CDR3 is TGCGCCAGCAGCTTGGGACAGGGGATGGGCAAAAACATTCAGTACTTC.

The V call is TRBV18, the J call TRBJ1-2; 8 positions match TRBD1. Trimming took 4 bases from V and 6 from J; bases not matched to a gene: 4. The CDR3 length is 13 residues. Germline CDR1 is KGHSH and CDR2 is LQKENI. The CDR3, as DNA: TGTGCCAGCTCACTGACAGGGGACCATGGCTACACCTTC. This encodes CASSLTGDHGYTF.

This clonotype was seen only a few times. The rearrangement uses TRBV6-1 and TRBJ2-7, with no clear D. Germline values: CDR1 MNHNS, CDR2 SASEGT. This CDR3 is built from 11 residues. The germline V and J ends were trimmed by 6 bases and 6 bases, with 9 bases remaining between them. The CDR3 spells CASRDPSEQYF. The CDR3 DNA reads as TGTGCCAGCAGGGACCCTAGCGAGCAGTACTTC.

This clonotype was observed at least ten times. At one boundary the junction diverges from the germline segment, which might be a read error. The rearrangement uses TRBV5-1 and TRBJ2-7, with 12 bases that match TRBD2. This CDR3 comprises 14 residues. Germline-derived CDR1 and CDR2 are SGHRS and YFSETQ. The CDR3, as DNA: TGTGCCAGCAGTTTGACTAGCGGGGGTTACGAGCAGTACTTC. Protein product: CASSLTSGGYEQYF.

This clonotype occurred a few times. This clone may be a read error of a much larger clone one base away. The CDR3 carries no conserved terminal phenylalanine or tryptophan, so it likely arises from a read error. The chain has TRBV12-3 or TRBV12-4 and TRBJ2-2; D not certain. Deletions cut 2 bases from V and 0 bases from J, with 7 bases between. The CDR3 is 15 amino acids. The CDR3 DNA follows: TGTGCCAGCAGTTTAAGACCCACGAACACCGGGGAGCTGTTTTTG. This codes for CASSLRPTNTGELFL.

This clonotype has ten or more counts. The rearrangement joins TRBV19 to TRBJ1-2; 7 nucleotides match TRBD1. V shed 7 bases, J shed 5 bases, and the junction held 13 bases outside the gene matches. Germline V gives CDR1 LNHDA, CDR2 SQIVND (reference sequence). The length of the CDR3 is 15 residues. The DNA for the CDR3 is TGTGCCAGTACCCCCGGCCCAGGGACAGTTTATGGCTACACCTTC. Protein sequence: CASTPGPGTVYGYTF.

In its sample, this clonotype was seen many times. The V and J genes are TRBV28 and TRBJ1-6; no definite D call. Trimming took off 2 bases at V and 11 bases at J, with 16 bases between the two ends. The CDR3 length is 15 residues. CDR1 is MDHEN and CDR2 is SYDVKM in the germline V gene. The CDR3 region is CASSLISGISPPLHF. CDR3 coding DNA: TGTGCCAGCAGTTTAATAAGCGGGATCTCCCCACCCCTCCACTTT. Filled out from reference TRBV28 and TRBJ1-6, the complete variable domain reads DVKVTQSSRYLVKRTGEKVFLECVQDMDHENMFWYRQDPGLGLRLIYFSYDVKMKEKGDIPEGYSVSREKKERFSLILESASTNQTSMYLCASSLISGISPPLHFGNGTRLTVT.

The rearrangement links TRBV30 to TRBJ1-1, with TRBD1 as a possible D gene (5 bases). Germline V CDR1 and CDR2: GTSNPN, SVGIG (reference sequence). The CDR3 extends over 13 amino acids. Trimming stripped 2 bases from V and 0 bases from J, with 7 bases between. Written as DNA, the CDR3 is TGTGCCTGGAGTTCGACAGTGAACACTGAAGCTTTCTTT. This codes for CAWSSTVNTEAFF.

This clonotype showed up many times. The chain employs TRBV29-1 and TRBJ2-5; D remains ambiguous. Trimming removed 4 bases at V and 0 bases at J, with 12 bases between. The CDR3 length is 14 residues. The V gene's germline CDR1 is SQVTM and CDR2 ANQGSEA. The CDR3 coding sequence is TGCAGCGTTGTCGATCTGAGGTACCAAGAGACCCAGTACTTC. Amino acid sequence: CSVVDLRYQETQYF.

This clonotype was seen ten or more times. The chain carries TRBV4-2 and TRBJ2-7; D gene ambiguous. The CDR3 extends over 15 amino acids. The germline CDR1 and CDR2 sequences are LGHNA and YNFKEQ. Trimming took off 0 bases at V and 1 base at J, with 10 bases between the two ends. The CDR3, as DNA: TGTGCCAGCAGCCAAGATAGCCCCGGATCCTACGAGCAGTACTTC. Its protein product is CASSQDSPGSYEQYF.

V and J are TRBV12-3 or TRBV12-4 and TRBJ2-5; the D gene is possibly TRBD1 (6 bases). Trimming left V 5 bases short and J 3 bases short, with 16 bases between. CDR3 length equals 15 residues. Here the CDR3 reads CASSPAGQLKETQYF. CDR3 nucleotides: TGTGCCAGCAGTCCGGCCGGACAGTTAAAAGAGACCCAGTACTTC.

CDR3 residues: CSAKGTIGGEQYF. The CDR3 DNA reads TGCAGTGCTAAGGGGACCATCGGGGGCGAGCAGTACTTC. The chain employs TRBV20-1 and TRBJ2-7; D might be TRBD2 (6 bases). V was trimmed by 4 bases and J by 6 bases, leaving 16 bases between them. The CDR3 runs 13 residues. Germline values: CDR1 DFQATT, CDR2 SNEGSKA (reference sequence).

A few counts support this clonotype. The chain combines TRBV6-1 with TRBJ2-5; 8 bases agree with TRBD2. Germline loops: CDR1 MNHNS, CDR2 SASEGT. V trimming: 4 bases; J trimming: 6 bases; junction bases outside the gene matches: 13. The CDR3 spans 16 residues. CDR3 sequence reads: CASSVRPGLARKTQYF. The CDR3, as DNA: TGTGCCAGCAGTGTCCGCCCTGGACTAGCTAGAAAGACCCAGTACTTC.